This T cell receptor (beta chain) is drawn from a study of read filtering for tumor transcriptome and immune sequencing. From about 0.4 ug of RNA, a library with molecular barcoded alpha/delta and beta/gamma adaptors was made. TCRdb itself ran the reads through MiXCR, one entry per CDR3 protein. The data contain over 55,000 distinct CDR3 sequences, approximately 15% of them seen just once; the ten biggest clones take up 40% to 55%. This clonotype turned up a few times. The CDR3 sequence is 17 residues long. J lost 0 bases, V lost 4 bases, and 11 bases had no gene match. From germline, CDR1 is MNHEY and CDR2 SMNVEV (reference sequence).

The TCR sequence derives from a donor over 35 with multiple myeloma. V gene TRBV27 combines with J gene TRBJ2-7, with TRBD1 matching 8 bases. The sample taken for sequencing was a population of CD138-negative cells sorted from bone marrow. CDR3 in DNA: TGTGCCAGCAGTTCGGGACAGGATGTTCGGTTCTCCTACGAGCAGTACTTC. It specifies CASSSGQDVRFSYEQYF.